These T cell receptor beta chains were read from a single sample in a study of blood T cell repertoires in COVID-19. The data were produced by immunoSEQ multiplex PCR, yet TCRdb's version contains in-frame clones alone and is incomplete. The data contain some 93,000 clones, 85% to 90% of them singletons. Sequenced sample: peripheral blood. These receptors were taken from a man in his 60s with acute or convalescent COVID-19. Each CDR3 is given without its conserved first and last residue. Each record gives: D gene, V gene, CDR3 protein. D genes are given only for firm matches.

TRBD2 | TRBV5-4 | ASSRGGANTGELF
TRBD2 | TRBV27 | ATRGGGRETQY
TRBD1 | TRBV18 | ASSLYDRGQDEQF
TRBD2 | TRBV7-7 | ASSAHLAGVRNEQF
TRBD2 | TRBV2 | ASSPNLAGGPTGELF
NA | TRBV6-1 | ASSGKETGFYSNQPQH
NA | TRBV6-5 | ASRAGHANTEAF
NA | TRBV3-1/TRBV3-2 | ASSQDDSYTEAF
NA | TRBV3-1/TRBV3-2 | ASSQGGRSYGYT
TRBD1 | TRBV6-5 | ASSYPGTGEFC
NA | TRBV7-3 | ASSLTRGTGGELF
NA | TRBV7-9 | ASSLDWSGNTGELF
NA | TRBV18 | ASSLFSRRATDGYT
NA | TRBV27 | ASSLLGQREYEQY
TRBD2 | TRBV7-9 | ASSQTTQGLAAAYEQY
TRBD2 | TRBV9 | ASSLPGGYADTQY
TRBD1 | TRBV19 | ASIQPGQRNTEAF
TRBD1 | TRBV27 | ASSLSGTGVETQY
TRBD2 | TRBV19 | ASSMAGGPYEQF
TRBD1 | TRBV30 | AWSGTGGAKTQY
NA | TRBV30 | AWSVRGGGEAF
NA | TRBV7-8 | ASSSLNIRQGGGELF
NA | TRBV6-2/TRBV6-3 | ASSYDLRVGQPQH
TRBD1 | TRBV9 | ASSVGQGSNQPQH
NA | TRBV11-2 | ASSLGARNTEAF
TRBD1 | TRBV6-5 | ASRDRTTNEKLF
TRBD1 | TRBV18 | ASSPWGQGDIQY
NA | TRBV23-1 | ASSQFVLRSYEQY
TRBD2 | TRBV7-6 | ASSLTTGLAGSYEQY
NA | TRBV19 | ASSIGYRDQETQY
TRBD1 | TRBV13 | ASSSGQGATDTQY
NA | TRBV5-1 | ASSLETGPYEQY
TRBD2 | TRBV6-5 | ASSYSGGGLRETQY
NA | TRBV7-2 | ASSLAGGARGYT
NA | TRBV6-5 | ASVRRGSGNTIY
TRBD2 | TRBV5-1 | ASSWTSGGVRETQY
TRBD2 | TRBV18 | ASSSSGRETQY
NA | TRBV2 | ASSDPGGVGNTIY
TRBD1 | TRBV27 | ASRGTAGGLSGEQY
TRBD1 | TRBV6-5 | ASTMDRGLSPLH
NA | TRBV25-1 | ASSDPGSGTYGYT
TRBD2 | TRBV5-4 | ASSLGKWLAGAHEQF
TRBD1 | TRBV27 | ASSSGQGRGEQY
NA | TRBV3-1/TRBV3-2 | ASSPTWQAGNQPQH
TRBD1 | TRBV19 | ASSRGHGTGGAQGYT
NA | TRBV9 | ASSPRSGALGNTIY
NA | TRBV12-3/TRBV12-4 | ASRGALDQPQH
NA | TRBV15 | ATRRGIGGYTDTQY